These 28 T cell receptor beta chains came from one sample sequenced in a study of cytomegalovirus exposure and HLA in healthy donors. The PCR used 60 Vbeta and 13 Jbeta primers. The table came from immunoSEQ multiplex PCR; TCRdb's copy has only in-frame clones and leaves some out. The repertoire table contains 50,000 to 60,000 clones. The sequenced sample consisted of PBMCs. These TCRs come from a woman in her forties or fifties in good health and CMV-seropositive.

The V and J genes are TRBV5-4 and TRBJ2-7, with D perhaps matching TRBD1 (5 bases). The germline CDR1 and CDR2 sequences are SGHNT and YYREEE (reference sequence). The V and J ends lost 2 bases and 6 bases respectively, with 21 bases between them. CDR3 length equals 16 residues. This CDR3 is CASSFDFWSGSGEQYF. The DNA for the CDR3 is TGTGCCAGCAGCTTCGATTTTTGGTCAGGGTCGGGCGAGCAGTACTTC.

The chain employs TRBV27 and TRBJ2-6; D not resolved. Germline-derived CDR1 and CDR2 are MNHEY and SMNVEV (reference sequence). The germline V and J ends were trimmed by 3 bases and 1 base, with 7 bases remaining between them. The CDR3 covers 15 residues. The CDR3 sequence: CASSFYSSGANVLTF. The CDR3 bases are TGTGCCAGCAGTTTTTACAGTTCTGGGGCCAACGTCCTGACTTTC.

V gene TRBV5-1 combines with J gene TRBJ1-4; the D is unclear. V was clipped by 0 bases and J by 1 base, with 10 bases between them. Germline V gene data show CDR1 as SGHRS and CDR2 as YFSETQ. The CDR3 length is 16 residues. This CDR3 is CASSLVGEGTNEKLFF. CDR3 sequence (DNA): TGCGCCAGCAGCTTGGTAGGAGAAGGAACTAATGAAAAACTGTTTTTT. Using reference TRBV5-1 and TRBJ1-4 for the parts outside the CDR3, the full variable domain is KAGVTQTPRYLIKTRGQQVTLSCSPISGHRSVSWYQQTPGQGLQFLFEYFSETQRNKGNFPGRFSGRQFSNSRSEMNVSTLELGDSALYLCASSLVGEGTNEKLFFGSGTQLSVL.

The chain recombines TRBV7-9 with TRBJ2-1; 8 nucleotides agree with TRBD1. Germline V gene sequence: CDR1 SEHNR, CDR2 FQNEAQ (reference sequence). The V and J ends lost 5 bases and 6 bases, in that order; junction bases with no gene match: 9. This CDR3 has 15 amino acids. The CDR3 DNA reads as TGTGCCAGCAGCGGTTCCGGGACAGGCGTCAATGAGCAGTTCTTC. It specifies CASSGSGTGVNEQFF.

V usage is TRBV10-2 and J usage is TRBJ2-7; TRBD2 agrees at 12 bases. The CDR3 runs 13 residues. The germline CDR1 and CDR2 sequences are WSHSY and SAAADI. With 2 bases clipped from V and 7 bases from J, the junction kept 0 bases outside the gene matches. CDR3 region: CASSETSGREQYF. DNA of the CDR3: TGCGCCAGCAGTGAGACTAGCGGGAGGGAGCAGTACTTC.

The chain links TRBV13 to TRBJ2-4; D might be TRBD1 (6 bases). Germline-derived CDR1 and CDR2 are PRHDT and FYEKMQ (reference sequence). This CDR3 is 20 amino acids long. Trimming removed 2 bases at V and 0 bases at J, with 23 bases between. The CDR3 reads CASSLLVNRDGMGAKNIQYF. The CDR3, as DNA: TGTGCCAGCAGCTTACTCGTCAACAGGGATGGAATGGGAGCCAAAAACATTCAGTACTTC.

The chain is built from TRBV9 and TRBJ2-5; possibly TRBD2 for D (5 bases). CDR1 and CDR2 from the germline V gene are SGDLS and YYNGEE. CDR3 length: 15 residues. V gave up 0 bases and J gave up 4 bases, with 13 bases separating them. CDR3 residues: CASSVGGRIGETQYF. The CDR3 coding sequence is TGTGCCAGCAGCGTAGGAGGGAGAATCGGAGAGACCCAGTACTTC.

The V call is TRBV9, the J call TRBJ2-2; 7 bases are shared with TRBD1. V shed 2 bases and J 6 bases; nucleotides not matched to a gene: 1. The germline V gene has CDR1 SGDLS and CDR2 YYNGEE. The CDR3 consists of 13 residues. The CDR3 bases are TGTGCCAGCAGCGTCACAGGGGCCGGGGAGCTGTTTTTT. This encodes CASSVTGAGELFF.

The rearrangement uses TRBV12-5 and TRBJ2-5; 8 positions agree with TRBD2. The CDR3 contains 13 residues. With V trimmed by 6 bases and J by 5 bases, 5 bases remained unmatched. The germline V gene has CDR1 LGHNT and CDR2 FRNRAP. This chain's CDR3 is CASGGLASETQYF. CDR3 bases: TGTGCTAGTGGCGGACTAGCCAGTGAGACCCAGTACTTC.

The chain links TRBV5-5 to TRBJ2-5; 7 nucleotides line up with TRBD2. Trimming removed 2 bases from V and 4 bases from J; junction bases left unmatched: 8. The CDR3 consists of 15 residues. Germline V CDR1 and CDR2: SGHKS, YYEKEE (reference sequence). As DNA, the CDR3 is TGTGCCAGCAGCTTTGTATCGGGGAGGGGAGAGACCCAGTACTTC. Translation gives CASSFVSGRGETQYF.

CDR3 residues: CASSPQGPADTQYF. The CDR3, as DNA: TGTGCCAGCTCACCACAGGGGCCGGCGGATACGCAGTATTTT. The genes are TRBV18 and TRBJ2-3; D possibly corresponds to TRBD1 (5 bases). Trimming removed 1 base at V and 6 bases at J, with 11 bases between. From germline, CDR1 is KGHSH and CDR2 LQKENI. CDR3 size: 14 residues. The full variable domain, rest sourced from reference TRBV18 and TRBJ2-3, is NAGVMQNPRHLVRRRGQEARLRCSPMKGHSHVYWYRQLPEEGLKFMVYLQKENIIDESGMPKERFSAEFPKEGPSILRIQQVVRGDSAAYFCASSPQGPADTQYFGPGTRLTVL.

This sequence joins TRBV2 and TRBJ2-3, with TRBD1 as a possible D gene (6 bases). Germline-derived CDR1 and CDR2 are SNHLY and FYNNEI. With 4 bases removed from V and 3 bases from J, the gap between germline ends came to 14 bases. The CDR3 extends over 15 amino acids. The CDR3 sequence is CASSVQGPGTDTQYF. The CDR3 bases are TGTGCCAGCAGTGTACAGGGACCGGGGACAGATACGCAGTATTTT.

CDR3 in DNA: TGTGCCAGCAGTTCCCGGGACAGGGGCTTGGAGCAGTACTTC. Translated: CASSSRDRGLEQYF. The V gene is TRBV5-4, the J gene TRBJ2-7; 10 bases match TRBD1. The CDR3 is 14 amino acids. The V segment lost 5 bases and the J segment 7 bases; nucleotides outside the gene matches: 9. The germline V gene encodes CDR1 SGHNT and CDR2 YYREEE (reference sequence).

J is TRBJ1-6 and V is TRBV6-5, with TRBD1 matching over 7 bases. Germline V gene sequence: CDR1 MNHEY, CDR2 SVGAGI. V shed 7 bases and J 5 bases; nucleotides not matched to a gene: 8. The CDR3 contains 15 residues. CDR3 in DNA: TGTGCCAGCACGGTGACAGGGACGAATAATTCACCCCTCCACTTT. This codes for CASTVTGTNNSPLHF.

The rearrangement uses TRBV6-5 and TRBJ2-3, with D perhaps matching TRBD2 (6 bases). V dropped 7 bases and J dropped 4 bases, with 18 bases sitting between them. Germline CDR1 reads MNHEY; CDR2 reads SVGAGI. The CDR3 length is 15 residues. CDR3 region: CASTPRREIADTQYF. CDR3 DNA: TGTGCCAGCACCCCAAGGAGGGAAATAGCAGATACGCAGTATTTT.

The gene calls are TRBV9 and TRBJ2-1, with TRBD2 matching over 15 bases. CDR1 and CDR2 from the germline V gene are SGDLS and YYNGEE. This CDR3 region has 16 residues. V was pared by 4 bases and J by 7 bases, with 6 bases of the junction left unmatched. CDR3 sequence (DNA): TGTGCCAGCAGCAAGGGACTAGCGGGGGGAATGAATGAGCAGTTCTTC. This codes for CASSKGLAGGMNEQFF.

V gene TRBV30 combines with J gene TRBJ1-1; D might be TRBD1 (5 bases). CDR1 GTSNPN and CDR2 SVGIG come from the germline V gene (reference sequence). Trimming stripped 4 bases from V and 3 bases from J, with 12 bases between. The CDR3 sequence is 13 residues long. In nucleotides, the CDR3 is TGTGCCTGGAATTCCGGGGGGTACACTGAAGCTTTCTTT. This sequence encodes CAWNSGGYTEAFF.

The chain recombines TRBV19 with TRBJ2-7; 7 bases are shared with TRBD1. Germline-derived CDR1 and CDR2 are LNHDA and SQIVND (reference sequence). The V and J ends lost 5 bases and 4 bases, in that order; junction bases with no gene match: 5. This CDR3 has 13 residues. As DNA, the CDR3 is TGTGCCAGTAGTTTTAACAGGGGTTACGAGCAGTACTTC. Amino acids: CASSFNRGYEQYF.

The J gene is TRBJ2-7, the V gene TRBV4-2, with D possibly being TRBD2 (6 bases). The CDR3 has 13 amino acids. Trimming shortened V by 1 base and J by 3 bases, and 7 bases separated the two germline ends. CDR1 and CDR2 from the germline V gene are LGHNA and YNFKEQ. The CDR3 here is CASSQGGVYEQYF. The CDR3, as DNA: TGTGCCAGCAGCCAAGGCGGGGTCTACGAGCAGTACTTC.

This chain uses TRBV4-1 with TRBJ2-3; 9 bases map to TRBD2. V trimming: 0 bases; J trimming: 0 bases; junction bases outside the gene matches: 10. Germline V CDR1 and CDR2: MGHRA, YSYEKL. The CDR3 consists of 19 residues. This chain's CDR3 is CASSQDRLAGSSSTDTQYF. The CDR3 DNA follows: TGCGCCAGCAGCCAAGATCGTCTAGCGGGATCCTCTAGCACAGATACGCAGTATTTT.

The V call is TRBV5-1, the J call TRBJ1-1; TRBD1 matches at 10 bases. In germline, CDR1 is SGHRS, CDR2 YFSETQ. V lost 3 bases, J lost 0 bases, and 5 bases stayed unmatched. The CDR3 loop spans 16 amino acids. The DNA of the CDR3 is TGCGCCAGCAGCTCCCGACAGGGGGCTCTGAACACTGAAGCTTTCTTT. It specifies CASSSRQGALNTEAFF.

The chain recombines TRBV7-9 with TRBJ2-1; 7 bases map to TRBD2. Trimming removed 4 bases from V and 4 bases from J; junction bases left unmatched: 16. The CDR3 covers 18 residues. The V gene's germline CDR1 is SEHNR and CDR2 FQNEAQ (reference sequence). CDR3 bases: TGTGCCAGCAGCTCGCTAATACTCACGGGAGGTGGGTACAATGAGCAGTTCTTC. Residues: CASSSLILTGGGYNEQFF. Combining the CDR3 with reference TRBV7-9 and TRBJ2-1 gives the whole variable domain DTGVSQNPRHKITKRGQNVTFRCDPISEHNRLYWYRQTLGQGPEFLTYFQNEAQLEKSRLLSDRFSAERPKGSFSTLEIQRTEQGDSAMYLCASSSLILTGGGYNEQFFGPGTRLTVL.

This sequence joins TRBV7-3 and TRBJ2-1; 7 positions match TRBD1. Per the germline V gene, CDR1 is SGHTA and CDR2 is FQGTGA. The CDR3 totals 17 residues. V lost 0 bases and J lost 0; bases outside the gene matches: 5. The CDR3 sequence: CASSLTSGQASYNEQFF. In DNA form, the CDR3 reads TGTGCCAGCAGCTTAACCTCCGGACAGGCCTCCTACAATGAGCAGTTCTTC.

This sequence joins TRBV28 and TRBJ1-1; D unresolved. Trimming shortened V by 7 bases and J by 1 base, and 7 bases separated the two germline ends. Germline assignment: CDR1 MDHEN and CDR2 SYDVKM. This CDR3 comprises 12 residues. The CDR3 DNA sequence: TGTGCCAGCAAATTTAGGAACACTGAAGCTTTCTTT. Translation gives CASKFRNTEAFF. Full variable domain (outside the CDR3, taken from reference TRBV28 and TRBJ1-1): DVKVTQSSRYLVKRTGEKVFLECVQDMDHENMFWYRQDPGLGLRLIYFSYDVKMKEKGDIPEGYSVSREKKERFSLILESASTNQTSMYLCASKFRNTEAFFGQGTRLTVV.

This rearrangement joins TRBV29-1 to TRBJ1-2; D is uncertain. Per germline, CDR1 SQVTM and CDR2 ANQGSEA. V gave up 5 bases and J gave up 0 bases, with 7 bases separating them. This CDR3 spans 12 amino acids. The CDR3 DNA reads TGCAGCGTTACGGGGACTAACTATGGCTACACCTTC. This sequence encodes CSVTGTNYGYTF. The variable domain in full, with the rest retrieved from reference TRBV29-1 and TRBJ1-2, is SAVISQKPSRDICQRGTSLTIQCQVDSQVTMMFWYRQQPGQSLTLIATANQGSEATYESGFVIDKFPISRPNLTFSTLTVSNMSPEDSSIYLCSVTGTNYGYTFGSGTRLTVV.

The chain has TRBV28 and TRBJ2-5; 8 bases agree with TRBD1. V was pared by 5 bases and J by 1 base, with 6 bases of the junction left unmatched. The CDR3 covers 15 residues. CDR1 is MDHEN and CDR2 is SYDVKM in the germline V gene. The CDR3 region has the DNA TGTGCCAGCAGTCAACCGGGACAGGTCCAAGAGACCCAGTACTTC. It encodes CASSQPGQVQETQYF.

The genes are TRBV30 and TRBJ1-1; TRBD1 matches at 7 bases. With 4 bases clipped from V and 0 bases from J, the junction kept 5 bases outside the gene matches. CDR3 length equals 14 residues. In germline, CDR1 is GTSNPN, CDR2 SVGIG (reference sequence). The CDR3 is CAWTQGQLNTEAFF. In nucleotides, the CDR3 is TGTGCCTGGACCCAGGGACAGTTGAACACTGAAGCTTTCTTT.

This rearrangement joins TRBV6-1 to TRBJ2-5; tentatively, D is TRBD1 (6 bases). This CDR3 has 15 amino acids. Trimming took off 6 bases at V and 0 bases at J, with 14 bases between the two ends. The germline V gene encodes CDR1 MNHNS and CDR2 SASEGT. The CDR3 bases are TGTGCCAGCAGAGCCGGGGACATCCACCAAGAGACCCAGTACTTC. It encodes CASRAGDIHQETQYF.